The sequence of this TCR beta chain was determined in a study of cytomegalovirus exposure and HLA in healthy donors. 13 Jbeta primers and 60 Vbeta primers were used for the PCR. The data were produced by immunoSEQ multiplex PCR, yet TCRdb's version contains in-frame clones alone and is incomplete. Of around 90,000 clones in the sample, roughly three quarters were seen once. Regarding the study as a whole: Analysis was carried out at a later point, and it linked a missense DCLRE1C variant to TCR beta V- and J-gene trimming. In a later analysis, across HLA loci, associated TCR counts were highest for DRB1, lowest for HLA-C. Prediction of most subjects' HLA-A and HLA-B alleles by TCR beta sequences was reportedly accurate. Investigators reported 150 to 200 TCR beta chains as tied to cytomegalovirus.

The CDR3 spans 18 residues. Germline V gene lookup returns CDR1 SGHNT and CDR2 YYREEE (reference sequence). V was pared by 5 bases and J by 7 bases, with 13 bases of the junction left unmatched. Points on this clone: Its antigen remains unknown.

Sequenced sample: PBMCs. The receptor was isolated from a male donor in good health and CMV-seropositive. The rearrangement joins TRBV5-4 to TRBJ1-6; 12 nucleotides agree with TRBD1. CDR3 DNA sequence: TGTGCCAGCAGGACTTTTCGGGGACAGGGGGCGCGGAATTCACCCCTCCACTTT. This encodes CASRTFRGQGARNSPLHF.